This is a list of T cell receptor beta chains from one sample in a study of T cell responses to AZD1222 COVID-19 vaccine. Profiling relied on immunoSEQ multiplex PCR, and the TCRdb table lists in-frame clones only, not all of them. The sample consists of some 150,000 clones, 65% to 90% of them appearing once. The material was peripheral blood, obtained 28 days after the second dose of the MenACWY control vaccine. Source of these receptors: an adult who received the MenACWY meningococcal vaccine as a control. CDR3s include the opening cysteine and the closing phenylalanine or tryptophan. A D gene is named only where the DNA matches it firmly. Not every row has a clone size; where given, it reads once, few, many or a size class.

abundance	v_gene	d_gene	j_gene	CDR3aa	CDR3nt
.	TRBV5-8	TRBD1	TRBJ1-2	CASNLISRGQEGYTF	TGTGCCAGCAACCTAATCAGTAGGGGGCAAGAAGGCTACACCTTC
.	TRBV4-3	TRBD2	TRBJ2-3	CASSFAGTSDDTQYF	TGCGCCAGCAGCTTCGCCGGGACTAGTGACGATACGCAGTATTTT
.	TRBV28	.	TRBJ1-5	CASLTGSANQPQHF	TGTGCCAGTCTTACTGGATCAGCTAATCAGCCCCAGCATTTT
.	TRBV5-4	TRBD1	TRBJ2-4	CASSWTGEKDIQYF	TGTGCCAGCAGCTGGACAGGGGAAAAGGACATTCAGTACTTC
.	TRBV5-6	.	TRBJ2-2	CASSPRGGELFF	TGTGCCAGCAGCCCCCGTGGCGGGGAGCTGTTTTTT
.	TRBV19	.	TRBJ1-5	CASSIQGTFNQPQHF	TGTGCCAGTAGTATACAGGGAACCTTCAATCAGCCCCAGCATTTT
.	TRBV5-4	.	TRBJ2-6	CASTLEGRGANVLTF	TGTGCCAGCACCTTAGAGGGGCGTGGGGCCAACGTCCTGACTTTC
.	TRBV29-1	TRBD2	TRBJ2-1	CSGSSGREQFF	TGCAGCGGGAGTAGCGGGAGGGAGCAGTTCTTC
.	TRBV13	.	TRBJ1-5	CASSLGRVGHQPQHF	TGTGCCAGCAGCTTAGGGCGGGTGGGGCATCAGCCCCAGCATTTT
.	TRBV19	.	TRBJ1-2	CASSIQGQSYGYTF	TGTGCCAGTAGTATACAGGGCCAGAGCTATGGCTACACCTTC
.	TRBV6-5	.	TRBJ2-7	CASRLTGLGTYEQYF	TGTGCCAGCAGACTTACAGGGTTAGGGACCTACGAGCAGTACTTC
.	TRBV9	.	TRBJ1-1	CASSGTLRTEAFF	TGTGCCAGCAGCGGAACATTGAGGACTGAAGCTTTCTTT
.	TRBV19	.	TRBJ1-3	CASSIQGNSGNTIYF	TGTGCCAGTAGTATTCAGGGAAACTCTGGAAACACCATATATTTT
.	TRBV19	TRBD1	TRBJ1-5	CASQTRGLGQPQHF	TGTGCCAGTCAGACGAGGGGGCTAGGTCAGCCCCAGCATTTT
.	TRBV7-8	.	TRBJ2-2	CASSFRLEEASNTGELFF	TGTGCCAGCAGCTTTCGGCTTGAGGAAGCCTCGAACACCGGGGAGCTGTTTTTT
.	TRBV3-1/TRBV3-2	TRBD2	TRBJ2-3	CASSPPRAGGTDTQYF	TGTGCCAGCAGCCCCCCCCGGGCGGGGGGCACAGATACGCAGTATTTT
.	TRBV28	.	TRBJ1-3	CASRAEGRTGNTIYF	TGTGCCAGCAGGGCAGAGGGGCGGACTGGAAACACCATATATTTT
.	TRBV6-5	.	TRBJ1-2	CASRDGPLGGYTF	TGTGCCAGCAGGGACGGACCGCTGGGGGGCTACACCTTC
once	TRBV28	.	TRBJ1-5	CASSLRRGRNQPQHF	TGTGCCAGCAGTTTAAGGCGAGGGCGAAATCAGCCCCAGCATTTT
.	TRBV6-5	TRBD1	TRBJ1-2	CATRGQGNYGYTF	TGTGCCACCCGAGGACAGGGGAACTATGGCTACACCTTC
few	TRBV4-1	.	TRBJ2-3	CASRSIGRTDTQYF	TGCGCCAGCAGATCGATAGGACGCACAGATACGCAGTATTTT
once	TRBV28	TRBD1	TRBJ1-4	CASSLDRDGGEKLFF	TGTGCCAGCAGTTTAGACAGGGATGGTGGTGAAAAACTGTTTTTT